Listed below are T cell receptor beta chains from one sample, sequenced in a study of shared clonotypes between healthy human individuals. Clones were read by immunoSEQ multiplex PCR, and TCRdb kept only the in-frame ones, dropping some. The table has 2,500,000 or so clones, around 92% seen once; the top ten hold around 0.38%. Sequencing was performed on naive CD4+ T cells from PBMCs. The receptors were gathered from a man aged 18 to 29 in good health. Some clones in this sample may be carry-over from other donors' samples. Both conserved end residues are part of each CDR3. The order of the fields is V gene, clone size, J gene, D gene, CDR3 DNA, CDR3 protein. A D gene is named only where the DNA matches it firmly. Clone size appears in some rows only: once, few, many, or a class for an expanded clone.

V: TRBV12-5
size: NA
J: TRBJ1-5
D: NA
DNA: TGTGCTAGTGACACGCCGGGACACAAAAGAAATCAGCCCCAGCATTTT
CDR3: CASDTPGHKRNQPQHF

V: TRBV9
size: once
J: TRBJ2-1
D: TRBD2
DNA: TGTGCCAGCAGCTCCACTATCAGCGGGAGCTCCTACAATGAGCAGTTCTTC
CDR3: CASSSTISGSSYNEQFF

V: TRBV7-8
size: NA
J: TRBJ2-1
D: TRBD1
DNA: TGTGCCAGCAGCCTCAGGACAGGCAACAATGAGCAGTTCTTC
CDR3: CASSLRTGNNEQFF

V: TRBV7-8
size: NA
J: TRBJ2-1
D: TRBD1
DNA: TGTGCCAGCAGCTCTTACCCGACAGGGGATGAGCAGTTCTTC
CDR3: CASSSYPTGDEQFF

V: TRBV10-3
size: NA
J: TRBJ1-1
D: NA
DNA: TGTGCCATCAACAGGGTTGAGAACACTGAAGCTTTCTTT
CDR3: CAINRVENTEAFF

V: TRBV5-6
size: NA
J: TRBJ2-1
D: TRBD1
DNA: TGTGCCAGCAGCTACCGGGACAGGACCTACAATGAGCAGTTCTTC
CDR3: CASSYRDRTYNEQFF

V: TRBV5-4
size: NA
J: TRBJ2-7
D: TRBD2
DNA: TGTGCCAGCAGCGGGGCCGGACTAGCGGCCTCCTACGAGCAGTACTTC
CDR3: CASSGAGLAASYEQYF

V: TRBV6-5
size: NA
J: TRBJ2-7
D: TRBD1
DNA: TGTGCCAGCAGTAACCGGGACAGGGGTTACGAGCAGTACTTC
CDR3: CASSNRDRGYEQYF

V: TRBV2
size: NA
J: TRBJ2-3
D: TRBD2
DNA: TGTGCCAGCAGTGCACTAGCGGGAGGTTCGGTAGATACGCAGTATTTT
CDR3: CASSALAGGSVDTQYF

V: TRBV15
size: NA
J: TRBJ2-3
D: NA
DNA: TGTGCCACCAGCAGAGGGAATTACGGTTCGGGTTGGGCGGATACGCAGTATTTT
CDR3: CATSRGNYGSGWADTQYF

V: TRBV7-9
size: NA
J: TRBJ2-3
D: NA
DNA: TGTGCCAGCAGCTCTAAGGGGGATACGCAGTATTTT
CDR3: CASSSKGDTQYF

V: TRBV18
size: once
J: TRBJ2-1
D: TRBD2
DNA: TGTGCCAGCTCACCACTCCTCCTTCTAGCGGGGGAAAACAATGAGCAGTTCTTC
CDR3: CASSPLLLLAGENNEQFF

V: TRBV5-4
size: NA
J: TRBJ2-1
D: NA
DNA: TGTGCCAGCAGCTTGGATCAGGGGGGTTACAATGAGCAGTTCTTC
CDR3: CASSLDQGGYNEQFF

V: TRBV7-9
size: NA
J: TRBJ1-2
D: NA
DNA: TGTGCCAGCAGCTTAGGATTGCAGTCCTACACCTTC
CDR3: CASSLGLQSYTF

V: TRBV28
size: NA
J: TRBJ2-6
D: NA
DNA: TGTGCCAGCAGTTTCCAGGGTGGTGTGCCGGTGAACCTGACTTTC
CDR3: CASSFQGGVPVNLTF

V: TRBV9
size: NA
J: TRBJ2-2
D: NA
DNA: TGTGCCAGCAGCGCGGTGGACAGAAACACCGGGGAGCTGTTTTTT
CDR3: CASSAVDRNTGELFF

V: TRBV5-1
size: NA
J: TRBJ1-4
D: NA
DNA: TGCGCCAGCAGCCTGTATTCAGGGATTTCTGAAAAACTGTTTTTT
CDR3: CASSLYSGISEKLFF

V: TRBV19
size: NA
J: TRBJ1-1
D: NA
DNA: TGTGCCAGTAGTCCCCGGTACCTTAACACTGAAGCTTTCTTT
CDR3: CASSPRYLNTEAFF

V: TRBV30
size: NA
J: TRBJ2-6
D: NA
DNA: TGTGCCTGGGGGGGACCCCATTTCTCTGGGGCCAACGTCCTGACTTTC
CDR3: CAWGGPHFSGANVLTF

V: TRBV19
size: NA
J: TRBJ2-6
D: NA
DNA: TGTGCCAGTAGTATAGCCCCTAGCCACTCTGGGGCCAACGTCCTGACTTTC
CDR3: CASSIAPSHSGANVLTF

V: TRBV11-2
size: NA
J: TRBJ2-5
D: NA
DNA: TGTGCCAGCAGGACCCTGAGGGGGGGCCCAAAAGAGACCCAGTACTTC
CDR3: CASRTLRGGPKETQYF

V: TRBV7-3
size: NA
J: TRBJ1-1
D: NA
DNA: TGTGCCAGCAGCCCGGGGGGGAACACTGAAGCTTTCTTT
CDR3: CASSPGGNTEAFF

V: TRBV29-1
size: few
J: TRBJ1-5
D: TRBD1
DNA: TGCAGCGCCAAAGGACAGGGAGGGAATCAGCCCCAGCATTTT
CDR3: CSAKGQGGNQPQHF

V: TRBV25-1
size: NA
J: TRBJ2-3
D: TRBD1
DNA: TGTGCCAGCAGTGATTGGGGACAGGGGTCAGATACGCAGTATTTT
CDR3: CASSDWGQGSDTQYF

V: TRBV2
size: NA
J: TRBJ2-3
D: NA
DNA: TGTGCCAGCCTAACGGGGGATACGCAGTATTTT
CDR3: CASLTGDTQYF